The 31 T cell receptor beta chains given below trace back to one sample, sequenced in a study of CD8 T cells in Susac syndrome (dated by TCRdb to between 2018 and 2021). Library prep was done by the immunoSEQ multiplex PCR assay. RNA was extracted with the RNeasy kit and roughly 0.5 to 1 ug was reverse transcribed using random hexamers. The public sequencing data were trimmed at Q25 with fastp and processed into clonotypes with MiXCR by TCRdb, which kept only in-frame beta chains. Each entry is one CDR3 protein sequence, shown with its most common DNA and genes. Recorded for this sample are 110,000 or so distinct CDR3 sequences; 85% to 95% of them occurred a single time. The ten largest clones add up to under 0.095% of the sample. Sample: CD4+ T cells from PBMCs. Every receptor here comes from a human donor with multiple sclerosis.

V and J are TRBV20-1 and TRBJ1-5, with TRBD1 as a possible D gene (5 bases). The CDR3 has 13 amino acids. Germline CDR1 is DFQATT and CDR2 is SNEGSKA (reference sequence). Trimming took off 6 bases at V and 5 bases at J, with 14 bases between the two ends. CDR3 sequence reads: CSASNQGDQPQHF. In DNA, the CDR3 is TGCAGTGCCAGTAATCAGGGCGATCAGCCCCAGCATTTT.

This clonotype was seen once. V gene TRBV6-5 combines with J gene TRBJ2-5; D possibly corresponds to TRBD2 (7 bases). Germline V gene sequence: CDR1 MNHEY, CDR2 SVGAGI. This CDR3 comprises 15 residues. V lost 2 bases to trimming and J lost 5 bases, with 15 bases between them. The CDR3 spells CASSYGGGGGETQYF. For the CDR3, the DNA is TGTGCCAGCAGTTACGGTGGCGGGGGCGGTGAGACCCAGTACTTC.

The chain uses TRBV29-1 and TRBJ2-6; TRBD2 is a possible D gene (6 bases). Germline loops: CDR1 SQVTM, CDR2 ANQGSEA. The ends were cut back, 0 bases at V and 3 bases at J, with 12 bases in the middle. The CDR3 covers 16 residues. The CDR3 here is CSVEDSGGLGANVLTF. As DNA, the CDR3 is TGCAGCGTTGAAGATTCTGGAGGGCTTGGGGCCAACGTCCTGACTTTC. The full variable domain, completed using reference TRBV29-1 and TRBJ2-6, is SAVISQKPSRDICQRGTSLTIQCQVDSQVTMMFWYRQQPGQSLTLIATANQGSEATYESGFVIDKFPISRPNLTFSTLTVSNMSPEDSSIYLCSVEDSGGLGANVLTFGAGSRLTVL.

V usage is TRBV7-2 and J usage is TRBJ1-5, with TRBD1 matching 9 bases. This CDR3 comprises 15 residues. V shed 5 bases, J shed 7 bases, and the junction held 9 bases outside the gene matches. Germline lookup yields CDR1 SGHTA and CDR2 FQGNSA. The CDR3 coding sequence is TGTGCCAGCAGCCCCTGGACAGGGGCCGGGCAGCCCCAGCATTTT. The encoded protein is CASSPWTGAGQPQHF. Variable domain in full (rest from reference TRBV7-2 and TRBJ1-5): GAGVSQSPSNKVTEKGKDVELRCDPISGHTALYWYRQSLGQGLEFLIYFQGNSAPDKSGLPSDRFSAERTGGSVSTLTIQRTQQEDSAVYLCASSPWTGAGQPQHFGDGTRLSIL.

The rearrangement uses TRBV19 and TRBJ1-6; D might be TRBD1 (5 bases). CDR3 length equals 14 residues. Trimming stripped 11 bases from V and 8 bases from J, with 19 bases between. The germline V gene has CDR1 LNHDA and CDR2 SQIVND (reference sequence). The CDR3 loop is CASGPSGVHSPLHF. In nucleotides, the CDR3 is TGTGCCTCGGGCCCCTCGGGGGTTCATTCACCCCTCCACTTT.

This chain connects TRBV12-3 or TRBV12-4 to TRBJ2-6, with D uncertain. V gave up 5 bases and J gave up 4 bases, with 6 bases separating them. The CDR3 has 13 residues. The CDR3: CASSQSGANVLTF. The CDR3 region has the DNA TGTGCCAGCAGTCAATCGGGGGCCAACGTCCTGACTTTC.

The chain employs TRBV10-3 and TRBJ1-5, with D possibly TRBD1 on 5 matching bases. Trimming pared 11 bases from V and 6 bases from J, leaving 14 bases between. CDR1 and CDR2 (germline): ENHRY, SYGVKD. This CDR3 contains 12 residues. CDR3 nucleotide sequence: TGTGCCGTCGGGGCAGATGGTCAGCCCCAGCATTTT. This codes for CAVGADGQPQHF.

The chain combines TRBV20-1 with TRBJ2-1, with D perhaps TRBD1 or TRBD2 (5 bases each). The V end lost 3 bases, the J end lost 0 bases, and 15 bases lay between the germline ends. CDR3 length equals 16 residues. Germline V gives CDR1 DFQATT, CDR2 SNEGSKA (reference sequence). For the CDR3, the DNA is TGCAGTGCTAGTATCCACGGGACGAGCTCCTACAATGAGCAGTTCTTC. As protein: CSASIHGTSSYNEQFF.

This clonotype was seen only once. V is TRBV27 and J is TRBJ1-5, with 8 bases that match TRBD1. Germline loops: CDR1 MNHEY, CDR2 SMNVEV (reference sequence). Germline trimming cut 0 bases from V and 6 bases from J; bases unmatched to any gene: 16. The CDR3 length is 19 residues. In DNA form, the CDR3 reads TGTGCCAGCAGTTTATCTCGACAGGGGCTCCGTACGGGAGGTCAGCCCCAGCATTTT. It yields the protein CASSLSRQGLRTGGQPQHF.

J is TRBJ2-5 and V is TRBV9, with TRBD2 as a possible D gene (6 bases). The V and J ends lost 4 bases and 1 base respectively, with 14 bases between them. Germline values: CDR1 SGDLS, CDR2 YYNGEE. The CDR3 is 15 residues long. CDR3 sequence (DNA): TGTGCCAGCAGCCCCGGGCGCGGGGCCCAAGAGACCCAGTACTTC. This translates into CASSPGRGAQETQYF.

This rearrangement joins TRBV3-1 to TRBJ1-1; 9 bases agree with TRBD1. The CDR3 extends over 15 amino acids. The ends lost 1 base at V and 0 bases at J; junction bases unmatched: 0. Germline CDR1 reads LGHDT; CDR2 reads YNNKEL (reference sequence). The CDR3 is CASSQGDRVNTEAFF. In DNA, the CDR3 is TGTGCCAGCAGCCAAGGGGACAGGGTGAACACTGAAGCTTTCTTT.

The chain is built from TRBV15 and TRBJ1-2, with TRBD1 matching 9 bases. The germline gives CDR1 LNHNV, CDR2 YYDKDF (reference sequence). The CDR3 runs to 15 residues. V shed 0 bases and J 4 bases; nucleotides not matched to a gene: 3. This CDR3 reads CATSREGQGLYGYTF. The CDR3 coding sequence is TGTGCCACCAGCAGAGAGGGACAGGGTCTCTATGGCTACACCTTC.

The rearrangement links TRBV7-9 to TRBJ1-1, with D possibly matching TRBD1 (5 bases). The CDR3 spans 16 residues. V lost 4 bases and J lost 8, with 23 bases in between. The germline CDR1 and CDR2 sequences are SEHNR and FQNEAQ (reference sequence). CDR3 residues: CASSWGESTASFEAFF. DNA for the CDR3: TGTGCCAGCAGCTGGGGGGAGTCGACAGCGTCTTTCGAAGCTTTCTTT.

The chain couples TRBV28 to TRBJ2-5; D is possibly TRBD1 or TRBD2 (6 bases each). Germline lookup yields CDR1 MDHEN and CDR2 SYDVKM. This CDR3 region has 14 residues. Deletions cut 7 bases from V and 5 bases from J, with 17 bases between. The CDR3 sequence: CASKYPGAGETQYF. CDR3 nucleotide sequence: TGTGCCAGCAAATACCCGGGGGCGGGGGAGACCCAGTACTTC. The full variable domain, its missing parts supplied by reference TRBV28 and TRBJ2-5, is DVKVTQSSRYLVKRTGEKVFLECVQDMDHENMFWYRQDPGLGLRLIYFSYDVKMKEKGDIPEGYSVSREKKERFSLILESASTNQTSMYLCASKYPGAGETQYFGPGTRLLVL.

The chain joins TRBV4-2 to TRBJ2-5; D remains ambiguous. Germline V CDR1 and CDR2: LGHNA, YNFKEQ. The CDR3 spans 12 residues. V gave up 4 bases and J gave up 2 bases, with 5 bases separating them. CDR3 nucleotide sequence: TGTGCCAGCAGCCGATTACAAGAGACCCAGTACTTC. Translation: CASSRLQETQYF.

Here the CDR3 reads CASSLGAGGILEQFF. CDR3 bases: TGTGCCAGCAGCTTAGGAGCGGGGGGGATCCTGGAGCAGTTCTTC. The rearrangement uses TRBV7-2 and TRBJ2-1; 10 bases fit TRBD2. The CDR3 spans 15 residues. Germline V gene sequence: CDR1 SGHTA, CDR2 FQGNSA. The J segment lost 10 bases and the V segment lost 1 base, leaving 7 bases of the junction unmatched.

The V gene is TRBV9, the J gene TRBJ2-3, with 10 bases identical to TRBD1. Germline CDR1 SGDLS, CDR2 YYNGEE. V shed 4 bases and J 6 bases; nucleotides not matched to a gene: 11. The CDR3 runs 16 residues. CDR3 nucleotide sequence: TGTGCCAGCAGCTATCGTTCCGGGACAGGGGTTGATACGCAGTATTTT. It encodes CASSYRSGTGVDTQYF.

The chain uses TRBV11-1 and TRBJ2-1, with TRBD1 matching 11 bases. V was clipped by 4 bases and J by 1 base; unmatched bases: 15. The CDR3 length is 20 residues. CDR1 SGHAT and CDR2 FQDESV come from the germline V gene (reference sequence). The chain's CDR3 is CASSSSRGTGGIESYNEQFF. CDR3 nucleotide sequence: TGTGCCAGCAGCTCCAGCAGAGGGACAGGGGGAATCGAGTCCTACAATGAGCAGTTCTTC.

The chain uses TRBV2 and TRBJ1-5; D is ambiguous. The germline V and J ends were trimmed by 5 bases and 9 bases, with 14 bases remaining between them. The V gene's germline CDR1 is SNHLY and CDR2 FYNNEI. The CDR3 is made up of 13 amino acids. The CDR3 spells CASSRLSWGPQHF. The CDR3 region has the DNA TGTGCCAGCAGTCGCTTATCCTGGGGGCCCCAGCATTTT.

The chain uses TRBV4-3 and TRBJ2-7; 9 bases agree with TRBD2. Germline V gene sequence: CDR1 LGHNA, CDR2 YSLEER. The CDR3 has 14 amino acids. V was pared by 0 bases and J by 7 bases, with 4 bases of the junction left unmatched. DNA of the CDR3: TGCGCCAGCAGCCAAGACTGGCTAGCGGGGGAGCAGTACTTC. This translates into CASSQDWLAGEQYF.

V gene TRBV6-2 or TRBV6-3 combines with J gene TRBJ1-1; the D gene is possibly TRBD1 (5 bases). V gave up 2 bases and J gave up 0 bases, with 13 bases separating them. The CDR3 has 16 residues. CDR1 is MNHEY and CDR2 is SVGEGT in the germline V gene. The chain's CDR3 is CASSYQRGRVNTEAFF. CDR3 DNA sequence: TGTGCCAGCAGTTACCAAAGGGGCCGGGTGAACACTGAAGCTTTCTTT.

The genes are TRBV29-1 and TRBJ2-7; 8 bases are a match to TRBD1. Per germline, CDR1 SQVTM and CDR2 ANQGSEA. The CDR3 extends over 14 amino acids. V gave up 7 bases and J gave up 5 bases; unmatched junction bases: 13. CDR3 sequence: CSAVMTGASNEQYF. The DNA for the CDR3 is TGCAGCGCCGTGATGACAGGGGCTAGCAACGAGCAGTACTTC.

The rearrangement joins TRBV7-9 to TRBJ1-1; D is possibly TRBD1 (5 bases). This CDR3 contains 14 residues. The V end was cut by 3 bases, the J end by 1 base, with 9 bases between. CDR1 and CDR2 (germline): SEHNR, FQNEAQ (reference sequence). The CDR3 loop is CASSFSTGNTEAFF. In DNA form, the CDR3 reads TGTGCCAGCAGCTTTTCAACAGGGAACACTGAAGCTTTCTTT.

The chain employs TRBV3-1 and TRBJ1-2; perhaps TRBD1 as D (5 bases). The germline V gene has CDR1 LGHDT and CDR2 YNNKEL (reference sequence). This CDR3 is 12 amino acids long. Trimming removed 6 bases at V and 7 bases at J, with 12 bases between. CDR3 nucleotide sequence: TGTGCCAGCAGGGGGGTTTGGACTGGCTACACCTTC. This encodes CASRGVWTGYTF.

The chain combines TRBV7-9 with TRBJ1-4; D is unclear. The CDR3 consists of 14 residues. Per germline, CDR1 SEHNR and CDR2 FQNEAQ (reference sequence). V lost 5 bases and J lost 8, with 15 bases in between. CDR3 loop: CASSGWREGEKLFF. In DNA, the CDR3 is TGTGCCAGCAGCGGTTGGAGGGAAGGCGAAAAACTGTTTTTT. The full variable domain, its missing parts supplied by reference TRBV7-9 and TRBJ1-4, is DTGVSQNPRHKITKRGQNVTFRCDPISEHNRLYWYRQTLGQGPEFLTYFQNEAQLEKSRLLSDRFSAERPKGSFSTLEIQRTEQGDSAMYLCASSGWREGEKLFFGSGTQLSVL.

The V call is TRBV18, the J call TRBJ2-2; D is perhaps TRBD2 (5 bases). There are 15 residues in the CDR3. Trimming removed 0 bases at V and 6 bases at J, with 11 bases between. Germline lookup yields CDR1 KGHSH and CDR2 LQKENI. CDR3 amino acids: CASSPPGATAGELFF. CDR3 bases: TGTGCCAGCTCACCACCGGGAGCAACGGCCGGGGAGCTGTTTTTT.

The chain recombines TRBV27 with TRBJ1-5; D is unclear. Germline values: CDR1 MNHEY, CDR2 SMNVEV (reference sequence). This CDR3 region has 16 residues. V gave up 2 bases and J gave up 3 bases, with 14 bases separating them. CDR3 nucleotide sequence: TGTGCCAGCAGTTTACCGGGAATCAGGAACAATCAGCCCCAGCATTTT. This translates into CASSLPGIRNNQPQHF.

The chain uses TRBV29-1 and TRBJ1-1, with D possibly being TRBD1 (5 bases). The V gene lost 7 bases and the J gene lost 3 bases, with 9 bases spanning the gap. Germline values: CDR1 SQVTM, CDR2 ANQGSEA. This CDR3 is 11 amino acids long. CDR3 nucleotide sequence: TGCAGCGGGCGGGGGGACACTGAAGCTTTCTTT. Translation: CSGRGDTEAFF.

This sequence joins TRBV5-4 and TRBJ2-1, with 9 bases matching TRBD2. Germline V gene sequence: CDR1 SGHNT, CDR2 YYREEE (reference sequence). The CDR3 loop spans 13 amino acids. V gave up 1 base and J gave up 14 bases; unmatched junction bases: 7. The CDR3 bases are TGTGCCAGCAGCTTGCAAGTAGCGGGGGATGAGTTCTTC. This codes for CASSLQVAGDEFF.

J is TRBJ2-7 and V is TRBV29-1; 7 nucleotides line up with TRBD1. The CDR3 has 11 residues. From germline, CDR1 is SQVTM and CDR2 ANQGSEA. V trimming: 6 bases; J trimming: 9 bases; junction bases outside the gene matches: 8. CDR3: CSVKDRLRQYF. CDR3 DNA: TGCAGCGTCAAGGACAGGCTGAGGCAGTACTTC.

Worth noting for this clonotype: This likely comes from a read error, as the CDR3 has no conserved phenylalanine or tryptophan at its end. This chain connects TRBV7-9 to TRBJ1-1; D call uncertain. This CDR3 contains 13 residues. Per germline, CDR1 SEHNR and CDR2 FQNEAQ (reference sequence). Deletions cut 2 bases from V and 8 bases from J, with 12 bases between. CDR3 nucleotides: TGTGCCAGCAGCTTACCATCTCGGATCGAAGCTTTCCTT. Protein: CASSLPSRIEAFL.